Listed below are T cell receptor beta chains from one sample, sequenced in a study of identical twins. TCRdb re-analysed the 5' RACE reads in MiXCR, keeping a single row per CDR3 protein. The repertoire includes fewer than 500,000 distinct CDR3 sequences, 24% of them detected once, and 2.9% sits in the top ten. These sequences were also reported in another study, on T cells expressing NK-cell markers.

The sequenced sample was CD4+ T cells sorted from blood. These receptors came from a woman between 18 and 29 years old in good health. Each CDR3 is given with its conserved first and last residue. Fields, in order: clone size, V gene, J gene, D gene, CDR3 DNA, CDR3 protein. A D gene is named only where the DNA matches it firmly. Size tells how often a clone was seen (once, few, many) or the class of an expanded clone, and some rows leave it out.

size: .
V: TRBV6-1
J: TRBJ2-2
D: .
DNA: TGTGCCAGCAGTCCTACGGGGAAGGGCGCCACCGGGGAGCTGTTTTTT
CDR3: CASSPTGKGATGELFF

size: few
V: TRBV20-1
J: TRBJ2-2
D: .
DNA: TGCAGTGCTAGGAGCGGACAATTAAGAACCGGGGAGCTGTTTTTT
CDR3: CSARSGQLRTGELFF

size: .
V: TRBV5-1
J: TRBJ2-2
D: .
DNA: TGCGCCAGCAGCTTCTACGGGTCCGGGGAGCTGTTTTTT
CDR3: CASSFYGSGELFF

size: few
V: TRBV5-1
J: TRBJ2-3
D: TRBD2
DNA: TGCGCCAGCAGCTTAGGGACTAGCGGGGCTAGCACAGATACGCAGTATTTT
CDR3: CASSLGTSGASTDTQYF

size: few
V: TRBV5-1
J: TRBJ2-2
D: .
DNA: TGCGCCAGCAGCCCGACTAGTCTTGGCGGGGAGCTGTTTTTT
CDR3: CASSPTSLGGELFF

size: .
V: TRBV7-9
J: TRBJ2-7
D: .
DNA: TGTGCCAGCAGCTTCTCAGATTACGAGCAGTACTTC
CDR3: CASSFSDYEQYF

size: .
V: TRBV20-1
J: TRBJ2-1
D: .
DNA: TGCAGTGCTCCCCGTGGGGGGCTAAACCATGAGCAGTTCTTC
CDR3: CSAPRGGLNHEQFF

size: few
V: TRBV12-3/TRBV12-4
J: TRBJ1-2
D: .
DNA: TGTGCCAGCAGTTTTAAGACTAACTATGGCTACACCTTC
CDR3: CASSFKTNYGYTF

size: .
V: TRBV6-1
J: TRBJ2-1
D: .
DNA: TGTGCCAGCAGTCGGGAGACACTGTCCTACAATGAGCAGTTCTTC
CDR3: CASSRETLSYNEQFF

size: .
V: TRBV11-2
J: TRBJ1-1
D: TRBD1
DNA: TGTGCCAGCAGCCTTGAGAGGGGGCAAGAAGCTTTCTTT
CDR3: CASSLERGQEAFF

size: .
V: TRBV7-9
J: TRBJ1-1
D: .
DNA: TGTGCCATCAGATCTAGGGAATCCATGAACACTGAAGCTTTCTTT
CDR3: CAIRSRESMNTEAFF

size: .
V: TRBV5-1
J: TRBJ1-1
D: TRBD1
DNA: TGCGCCAGCAGCTTGGCCGGGACAGGGGATGAAGCTTTCTTT
CDR3: CASSLAGTGDEAFF

size: .
V: TRBV27
J: TRBJ2-5
D: .
DNA: TGTGCCAGCAGTCTCGACGGGACACCGGTTTGGGCCCAGTACTTC
CDR3: CASSLDGTPVWAQYF

size: .
V: TRBV6-5
J: TRBJ2-3
D: .
DNA: TGTGCCAGCAGTTACTCGGTCACAGGAGGACGCACAGATACGCAGTATTTT
CDR3: CASSYSVTGGRTDTQYF

size: few
V: TRBV7-6
J: TRBJ2-4
D: TRBD2
DNA: TGTGCCAGCAGCTTAAGACCAGCGGGAGAAACAAACATTCAGTACTTC
CDR3: CASSLRPAGETNIQYF

size: few
V: TRBV20-1
J: TRBJ2-3
D: TRBD1
DNA: TGCAGTGGGGCGGACAGGGGCTTCACAGATACGCAGTATTTT
CDR3: CSGADRGFTDTQYF

size: .
V: TRBV20-1
J: TRBJ2-7
D: .
DNA: TGCAGTGCTAGAGATACAAGGGCCTTATCCCGCGAGCAGTACTTC
CDR3: CSARDTRALSREQYF

size: .
V: TRBV9
J: TRBJ1-3
D: .
DNA: TGTGCCAGCAGCCCAGGGGCAGCCTCTGGAAACACCATATATTTT
CDR3: CASSPGAASGNTIYF

size: few
V: TRBV4-2
J: TRBJ2-3
D: .
DNA: TGTGCCAGCAGCCAGTCCGGGAACCCTGGCACAGATACGCAGTATTTT
CDR3: CASSQSGNPGTDTQYF

size: .
V: TRBV2
J: TRBJ2-4
D: .
DNA: TGTGCCATGACAGGCGGGGACATTCAGTACTTC
CDR3: CAMTGGDIQYF

size: .
V: TRBV25-1
J: TRBJ2-5
D: .
DNA: TGTGCCTCGACCCGATCGGGCCAAGAGACCCAGTACTTC
CDR3: CASTRSGQETQYF

size: .
V: TRBV5-1
J: TRBJ2-7
D: TRBD2
DNA: TGCGCCAGCAGCTCGGCTGGGACTAGCGGGGGCCCGTTATACGAGCAGTACTTC
CDR3: CASSSAGTSGGPLYEQYF

size: .
V: TRBV5-1
J: TRBJ2-1
D: TRBD2
DNA: TGCGCCAGCAGCTTTTCGGTAGCGGGGTACAATGAGCAGTTCTTC
CDR3: CASSFSVAGYNEQFF

size: few
V: TRBV20-1
J: TRBJ2-7
D: TRBD2
DNA: TGCAGTGCTAGAGATCTCGGACTAGCGGGAGGGGGCGAGCAGTACTTC
CDR3: CSARDLGLAGGGEQYF

size: .
V: TRBV20-1
J: TRBJ2-5
D: .
DNA: TGCAGTGCTCGGGGTACTTCAGAGACCCAGTACTTC
CDR3: CSARGTSETQYF

size: .
V: TRBV20-1
J: TRBJ2-1
D: .
DNA: TGCAGTGCTCTCACGAGGGTGGATGAGCAGTTCTTC
CDR3: CSALTRVDEQFF

size: few
V: TRBV7-2
J: TRBJ2-2
D: TRBD1
DNA: TGTGCCAGCAAATGGGACAGGGGGCATGTCGGGGAGCTGTTTTTT
CDR3: CASKWDRGHVGELFF

size: many
V: TRBV15
J: TRBJ2-1
D: .
DNA: TGTGCCACCAGCAGAGAGCTCCGTGGTGAGCAGTTCTTC
CDR3: CATSRELRGEQFF

size: .
V: TRBV29-1
J: TRBJ1-4
D: .
DNA: TGCAGCGCCGTACGGGGAGCCTCGAGTCATGTAATTTTT
CDR3: CSAVRGASSHVIF

size: few
V: TRBV9
J: TRBJ2-5
D: .
DNA: TGTGCCAGCAGCGTGGGGCATGAGGAGACCCAGTACTTC
CDR3: CASSVGHEETQYF

size: .
V: TRBV20-1
J: TRBJ1-2
D: .
DNA: TGCAGTGCTAGTGTGGCAGTATCTGGCTACACCTTC
CDR3: CSASVAVSGYTF

size: .
V: TRBV7-9
J: TRBJ1-2
D: TRBD1
DNA: TGTGCCAGCAGCTTAGAAGGGACAGCAAGTTATGGCTACACCTTC
CDR3: CASSLEGTASYGYTF

size: .
V: TRBV10-3
J: TRBJ1-2
D: .
DNA: TGTGCCACGGAGGACACATCTAACTATGGCTACACCTTC
CDR3: CATEDTSNYGYTF

size: few
V: TRBV10-3
J: TRBJ2-3
D: .
DNA: TGTGCCATCAGGGAGGCGGGCAGCACAGATACGCAGTATTTT
CDR3: CAIREAGSTDTQYF

size: few
V: TRBV5-5
J: TRBJ1-6
D: .
DNA: TGTGCCAGCAGCTTCTCCTATAATTCACCCCTCCACTTT
CDR3: CASSFSYNSPLHF

size: few
V: TRBV20-1
J: TRBJ2-7
D: TRBD2
DNA: TGCAGTGCTCCTACTAGCGGGAGGGCCCACGAGCAGTACTTC
CDR3: CSAPTSGRAHEQYF

size: few
V: TRBV5-6
J: TRBJ2-1
D: .
DNA: TGTGCCAGCAGCTTGGCTCTCATCAATGAGCAGTTCTTC
CDR3: CASSLALINEQFF

size: many
V: TRBV5-1
J: TRBJ2-3
D: TRBD2
DNA: TGCGCCAGCAGCTTGCAAGCGGGGGGGATTTCAGGCCATACGCAGTATTTT
CDR3: CASSLQAGGISGHTQYF

size: few
V: TRBV20-1
J: TRBJ2-7
D: .
DNA: TGCAGTGCTAGAGCTACGGGGCGCTACGAGCAGTACTTC
CDR3: CSARATGRYEQYF

size: .
V: TRBV5-1
J: TRBJ2-4
D: TRBD1
DNA: TGCGCCAGCAGCTTGTTCGGGACAGACAAAAACATTCACTACTTC
CDR3: CASSLFGTDKNIHYF

size: .
V: TRBV7-2
J: TRBJ2-7
D: .
DNA: TGTGCCAGCAGCTTAGCCGGTGGCGGGACAGAAGTCTACGAGCAGTACTTC
CDR3: CASSLAGGGTEVYEQYF

size: .
V: TRBV10-3
J: TRBJ2-1
D: TRBD2
DNA: TGTGCCGCCGCTCCGGGACTAGCGGTCTACAATGAGCAGTTCTTC
CDR3: CAAAPGLAVYNEQFF

size: .
V: TRBV5-1
J: TRBJ1-2
D: .
DNA: TGCGCCAGCAGCGGCCTCTCGGAAGGGGGGAACTATGGCTACACCTTC
CDR3: CASSGLSEGGNYGYTF

size: .
V: TRBV24-1
J: TRBJ2-1
D: .
DNA: TGTGCCACCAGTGATTCCCGGACCCTCTACAATGAGCAGTTCTTC
CDR3: CATSDSRTLYNEQFF

size: .
V: TRBV7-6
J: TRBJ2-5
D: TRBD2
DNA: TGTGCCAGCAGACCCCCCGGGACTAGTGGAGAGACCCAGTACTTC
CDR3: CASRPPGTSGETQYF

size: few
V: TRBV5-1
J: TRBJ1-5
D: TRBD1
DNA: TGCGCCAGCAGCTTCGGGACAGGGAATAATCAGCCCCAGCATTTT
CDR3: CASSFGTGNNQPQHF

size: few
V: TRBV12-3/TRBV12-4
J: TRBJ2-4
D: .
DNA: TGTGCCAGCAGCCCTACCCACTTGGCCAAAAACATTCAGTACTTC
CDR3: CASSPTHLAKNIQYF

size: .
V: TRBV28
J: TRBJ1-2
D: .
DNA: TGTGCCAGCAGTTTAAGCCAAGGGGGAGGCTACACCTTC
CDR3: CASSLSQGGGYTF

size: .
V: TRBV5-1
J: TRBJ2-7
D: .
DNA: TGCGCCAGCAGCCGGACTAATTACGAGCAGTACTTC
CDR3: CASSRTNYEQYF

size: many
V: TRBV27
J: TRBJ2-6
D: .
DNA: TGTGCCAGCAGTGAGCTCTCTGGGGCCAACGTCCTGACTTTC
CDR3: CASSELSGANVLTF